The present entry profiles one T cell receptor beta chain with its context. The entry originates in a study of blood T cell repertoires in COVID-19. As for the study in general: Samples taken during acute and convalescent COVID-19 were collected in the United States, Italy and Spain. In each case, the material was cDNA or gDNA derived from T cells, B-cell-depleted T cells, or PBMCs.

Authors' processing steps: Scientists estimated how many nucleated cells there were by amplifying reference gene primers. Profiled with immunoSEQ multiplex PCR; TCRdb holds only in-frame clones, not every one. V, J and clone size reflect that table, while D and trimming were determined from the DNA. Of around 320,000 clones listed, under 90% are singletons. A PCR-confirmed or clinician-diagnosed COVID-19 case had contacted exposed participants within 2 weeks of entry. The source is a woman aged 45-60 years who had been exposed to COVID-19. Sample: PBMCs or T cells enriched from blood (not recorded which).

CDR3 nucleotides: TGTGCCAGCAGTGACAGGGGATCACCTTGGCCCCAGCATTTT. This gives the protein CASSDRGSPWPQHF. This chain uses TRBV28 with TRBJ1-5; 8 bases align to TRBD1. The ends lost 5 bases at V and 9 bases at J; junction bases unmatched: 9. CDR1 and CDR2 (germline): MDHEN, SYDVKM. This CDR3 region has 14 residues. Complete variable domain (other parts from reference TRBV28 and TRBJ1-5): DVKVTQSSRYLVKRTGEKVFLECVQDMDHENMFWYRQDPGLGLRLIYFSYDVKMKEKGDIPEGYSVSREKKERFSLILESASTNQTSMYLCASSDRGSPWPQHFGDGTRLSIL.